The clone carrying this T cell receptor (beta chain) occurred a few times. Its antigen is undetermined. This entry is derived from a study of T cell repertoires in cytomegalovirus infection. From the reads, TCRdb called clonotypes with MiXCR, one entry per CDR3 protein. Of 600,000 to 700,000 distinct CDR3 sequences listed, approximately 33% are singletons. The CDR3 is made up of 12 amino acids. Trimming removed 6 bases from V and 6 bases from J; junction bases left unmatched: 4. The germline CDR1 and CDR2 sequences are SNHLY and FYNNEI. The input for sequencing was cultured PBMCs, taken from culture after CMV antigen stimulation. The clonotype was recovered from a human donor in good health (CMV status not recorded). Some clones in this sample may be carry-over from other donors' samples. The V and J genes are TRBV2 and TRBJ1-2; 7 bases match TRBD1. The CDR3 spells CASSQDRDGYTF. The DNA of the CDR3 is TGTGCCAGCAGCCAAGACAGGGATGGCTACACCTTC.